These 25 T cell receptor beta chains share one sample of origin, sequenced in a study of shared clonotypes between healthy human individuals. TCRdb's table, derived via immunoSEQ multiplex PCR, lists solely in-frame clones and lacks some. This table has over a million clones, roughly 80% appearing once. The specimen was memory CD4+ T cells sorted from blood. Stated subset: CD45RA-negative fraction. The receptor set was obtained from a man between 18 and 29 years old in good health.

A few counts support this clone. V and J are TRBV5-1 and TRBJ2-5; the D is unclear. V lost 0 bases, J lost 5 bases, and 11 bases lay in between. In germline, CDR1 is SGHRS, CDR2 YFSETQ. This CDR3 is 14 amino acids long. The CDR3 region is CASSLDWGRETQYF. DNA for the CDR3: TGCGCCAGCAGCTTGGACTGGGGAAGGGAGACCCAGTACTTC.

This chain connects TRBV18 to TRBJ2-2; D may be TRBD2 (6 bases). V was cut by 0 bases and J by 0 bases, with 11 bases left in between. The CDR3 runs 17 residues. CDR1 and CDR2 (germline): KGHSH, LQKENI. The CDR3 nucleotides are TGTGCCAGCTCACCACCGGGACGCGGGACGAACACCGGGGAGCTGTTTTTT. It yields the protein CASSPPGRGTNTGELFF. Full variable domain (missing parts from reference TRBV18 and TRBJ2-2): NAGVMQNPRHLVRRRGQEARLRCSPMKGHSHVYWYRQLPEEGLKFMVYLQKENIIDESGMPKERFSAEFPKEGPSILRIQQVVRGDSAAYFCASSPPGRGTNTGELFFGEGSRLTVL.

The CDR3 DNA follows: TGTGCCTGGAGCTATTCGGGTAGCACCTATAATTCACCCCTCCACTTT. It yields the protein CAWSYSGSTYNSPLHF. This chain joins TRBV30 and TRBJ1-6; D remains ambiguous. Germline CDR1 and CDR2: GTSNPN and SVGIG (reference sequence). V dropped 3 bases and J dropped 2 bases, with 14 bases sitting between them. The CDR3 is 16 residues long.

The chain employs TRBV28 and TRBJ1-5; 9 bases align to TRBD1. Germline V gene lookup returns CDR1 MDHEN and CDR2 SYDVKM. Trimming cost V 6 bases and J 3 bases; bases outside gene matches: 6. CDR3 size: 15 residues. As DNA, the CDR3 is TGTGCCAGCAGGCACCGGGACAGGGTCAATCAGCCCCAGCATTTT. Amino acid sequence: CASRHRDRVNQPQHF.

At least ten counts were recorded for this clone. The chain uses TRBV6-1 and TRBJ2-2; D ambiguous. CDR3 length: 13 amino acids. CDR1 is MNHNS and CDR2 is SASEGT in the germline V gene. V was trimmed by 2 bases and J by 7 bases, leaving 8 bases between them. The CDR3 loop reads CASSESRLGELFF. The CDR3 DNA reads TGTGCCAGCAGTGAATCGAGGCTCGGGGAGCTGTTTTTT.

The chain employs TRBV5-4 and TRBJ2-2; 15 bases line up with TRBD2. This CDR3 comprises 19 residues. The V gene's germline CDR1 is SGHNT and CDR2 YYREEE (reference sequence). With V trimmed by 0 bases and J by 4 bases, 7 bases remained unmatched. CDR3 DNA: TGTGCCAGCAGCTTGGACGGGGGACTAGCGGGAGGAGGCACCGGGGAGCTGTTTTTT. It translates to CASSLDGGLAGGGTGELFF.

Here the CDR3 DNA reads TGTGCCAGCAGTATCCAGGACTATGGCTACACCTTC. Its protein is CASSIQDYGYTF. The V call is TRBV28, the J call TRBJ1-2; D is unresolved. Germline-derived CDR1 and CDR2 are MDHEN and SYDVKM. Trimming took 5 bases from V and 3 from J, leaving 7 bases between them. This CDR3 is 12 amino acids long.

This rearrangement joins TRBV7-8 to TRBJ2-7; D unclear. The CDR3 spans 13 residues. Trimming removed 1 base from V and 2 bases from J, with 6 bases in between. Per the germline V gene, CDR1 is SGHVS and CDR2 is FQNEAQ. For the CDR3, the DNA is TGTGCCAGCAGCTTAGAATTTACCTACGAGCAGTACTTC. Its translation is CASSLEFTYEQYF.

This chain connects TRBV4-1 to TRBJ2-7, with 9 bases that match TRBD2. V was clipped by 0 bases and J by 0 bases; unmatched bases: 12. The germline V gene encodes CDR1 MGHRA and CDR2 YSYEKL. The CDR3 totals 19 residues. This CDR3 reads CASSQDSLAGIPSSYEQYF. For the CDR3, the DNA is TGCGCCAGCAGCCAAGATAGTCTAGCGGGGATACCCTCCTCCTACGAGCAGTACTTC.

In this sample, this clone turned up a few times. The chain is built from TRBV7-9 and TRBJ1-4; TRBD1 agrees at 11 bases. CDR3 length equals 15 residues. V trimming: 4 bases; J trimming: 4 bases; junction bases outside the gene matches: 2. CDR1 is SEHNR, CDR2 FQNEAQ, per germline (reference sequence). Here the CDR3 DNA reads TGTGCCAGCAGCTCGGGGACAGGGGGTAATGAAAAACTGTTTTTT. Translated, it gives CASSSGTGGNEKLFF.

This sequence joins TRBV29-1 and TRBJ2-3, with 10 bases matching TRBD2. This CDR3 has 15 amino acids. The trim removed 2 bases at V and 6 bases at J, leaving 8 bases unmatched. Germline V gene data show CDR1 as SQVTM and CDR2 as ANQGSEA. This CDR3 reads CSVESSSGSTDTQYF. CDR3 sequence (DNA): TGCAGCGTTGAATCGTCTAGCGGGAGTACGGATACGCAGTATTTT.

The chain employs TRBV12-5 and TRBJ2-5; TRBD2 aligns across 15 bases. Trimming took 1 base from V and 4 from J; bases not matched to a gene: 1. Per the germline V gene, CDR1 is LGHNT and CDR2 is FRNRAP. The CDR3 consists of 16 residues. For the CDR3, the DNA is TGTGCTAGTGGTTTGGGGACTAGCGGGGGGGGAGAGACCCAGTACTTC. The encoded protein is CASGLGTSGGGETQYF.

About this clone: Different DNA sequences within this sample yield the same CDR3. The rearrangement uses TRBV9 and TRBJ1-2; D gene uncertain. The CDR3 totals 15 residues. Per the germline V gene, CDR1 is SGDLS and CDR2 is YYNGEE. Trimming took off 0 bases at V and 7 bases at J, with 16 bases between the two ends. Here the CDR3 reads CASSVVPDAGVGYTF. Here the CDR3 DNA reads TGTGCCAGCAGCGTAGTGCCAGACGCCGGAGTTGGCTACACCTTC.

V and J are TRBV18 and TRBJ2-3, with D perhaps matching TRBD2 (6 bases). The CDR3 is made up of 13 amino acids. V lost 3 bases and J 6 bases, leaving 10 bases between the germline ends. Germline values: CDR1 KGHSH, CDR2 LQKENI. The CDR3 sequence is CASSPASEDTQYF. As DNA, the CDR3 is TGTGCCAGCTCACCTGCTAGCGAGGATACGCAGTATTTT.

DNA for the CDR3: TGTGCCAGTAGTATGGCCCCCCGACAACGTGACGAGCAGTACTTC. It specifies CASSMAPRQRDEQYF. The chain uses TRBV19 and TRBJ2-7; the D is unclear. This CDR3 spans 15 amino acids. V lost 3 bases and J lost 5, with 17 bases in between. Germline-derived CDR1 and CDR2 are LNHDA and SQIVND (reference sequence). Full variable domain (rest looked up from reference TRBV19 and TRBJ2-7): DGGITQSPKYLFRKEGQNVTLSCEQNLNHDAMYWYRQDPGQGLRLIYYSQIVNDFQKGDIAEGYSVSREKKESFPLTVTSAQKNPTAFYLCASSMAPRQRDEQYFGPGTRLTVT.

Notes on this clone: Distinct nucleotide sequences in the sample also encode this CDR3. This rearrangement joins TRBV5-1 to TRBJ2-7, with 9 positions matching TRBD1. V lost 4 bases, J lost 7 bases, and 9 bases stayed unmatched. CDR1 SGHRS and CDR2 YFSETQ come from the germline V gene. This CDR3 is built from 14 residues. DNA for the CDR3: TGCGCCAGCAGCCTGGGGACAGGGAAGGGGGAGCAGTACTTC. Translation gives CASSLGTGKGEQYF.

The CDR3 spells CASSKRTGFGYTF. CDR3 sequence (DNA): TGTGCCAGCAGCAAGAGGACAGGGTTTGGCTACACCTTC. This chain uses TRBV21-1 with TRBJ1-2; no DNA check was done on the table's D call, TRBD1. TRBV21-1 is tagged as a pseudogene. This CDR3 is built from 13 residues.

This clone was counted only a few times. This sequence joins TRBV9 and TRBJ2-1; 11 positions agree with TRBD2. The CDR3 loop spans 15 amino acids. The V segment lost 4 bases and the J segment 3 bases; nucleotides outside the gene matches: 3. From germline, CDR1 is SGDLS and CDR2 YYNGEE. DNA of the CDR3: TGTGCCAGCAGCTCCGGGACTAGCGGCTACAATGAGCAGTTCTTC. Encoded protein: CASSSGTSGYNEQFF.

The rearrangement links TRBV9 to TRBJ2-3, with D maybe TRBD1 (6 bases). The CDR3 has 15 amino acids. Trimming took off 3 bases at V and 3 bases at J, with 14 bases between the two ends. The V gene's germline CDR1 is SGDLS and CDR2 YYNGEE. This CDR3 is CASSATGIRTDTQYF. For the CDR3, the DNA is TGTGCCAGCAGCGCTACAGGGATACGGACAGATACGCAGTATTTT.

On this clone: Other DNA sequences in the same sample also yield this CDR3. V gene TRBV5-5 combines with J gene TRBJ1-1; TRBD1 matches 8 bases. V was pared by 0 bases and J by 5 bases, with 3 bases of the junction left unmatched. Germline-derived CDR1 and CDR2 are SGHKS and YYEKEE (reference sequence). The CDR3 runs 14 residues. The CDR3: CASSLGTGPTEAFF. CDR3 bases: TGTGCCAGCAGCTTGGGGACAGGGCCTACTGAAGCTTTCTTT.

The chain links TRBV28 to TRBJ2-2, with D maybe TRBD2 (5 bases). V was clipped by 3 bases and J by 1 base, with 9 bases between them. The CDR3 runs to 15 residues. Germline CDR1 MDHEN, CDR2 SYDVKM. The CDR3 DNA reads as TGTGCCAGCAGTTTCCACAGCGGGAACACCGGGGAGCTGTTTTTT. This gives the protein CASSFHSGNTGELFF.

The chain is built from TRBV7-2 and TRBJ1-1, with 10 positions matching TRBD1. This CDR3 contains 18 residues. Trimming cost V 8 bases and J 0 bases; bases outside gene matches: 15. Germline CDR1 and CDR2: SGHTA and FQGNSA. This chain's CDR3 is CASRRLRDRGRLNTEAFF. CDR3 coding DNA: TGTGCCAGCCGGAGGCTCCGGGACAGGGGTAGGTTGAACACTGAAGCTTTCTTT. Combining the CDR3 with reference TRBV7-2 and TRBJ1-1 gives the whole variable domain GAGVSQSPSNKVTEKGKDVELRCDPISGHTALYWYRQSLGQGLEFLIYFQGNSAPDKSGLPSDRFSAERTGGSVSTLTIQRTQQEDSAVYLCASRRLRDRGRLNTEAFFGQGTRLTVV.

The chain joins TRBV6-5 to TRBJ2-4; D is perhaps TRBD2 (7 bases). Germline-derived CDR1 and CDR2 are MNHEY and SVGAGI. V lost 5 bases, J lost 8 bases, and 16 bases lay in between. The CDR3 length is 14 residues. The CDR3 sequence is CASSQEGGRHIQYF. CDR3 bases: TGTGCCAGCAGTCAGGAGGGGGGGAGGCACATTCAGTACTTC.

V gene TRBV4-3 combines with J gene TRBJ2-7; possibly TRBD1 or TRBD2 for D (5 bases each). The CDR3 totals 11 residues. Germline lookup yields CDR1 LGHNA and CDR2 YSLEER. Trimming stripped 4 bases from V and 6 bases from J, with 7 bases between. CDR3 in DNA: TGCGCCAGCAGCCTTGGGGGCGAGCAGTACTTC. Encoded protein: CASSLGGEQYF.

Details on this clone: At one boundary the junction diverges from the germline segment, which might be a read error. The gene calls are TRBV11-2 and TRBJ2-7, with TRBD1 matching 8 bases. This CDR3 is 14 amino acids long. Looked up from germline, CDR1 is SGHAT and CDR2 is FQNNGV. CDR3 coding DNA: TGTGCCAGCAGACTCCCGACCCGGGGACAGGTAACGCACTTC. It yields the protein CASRLPTRGQVTHF.